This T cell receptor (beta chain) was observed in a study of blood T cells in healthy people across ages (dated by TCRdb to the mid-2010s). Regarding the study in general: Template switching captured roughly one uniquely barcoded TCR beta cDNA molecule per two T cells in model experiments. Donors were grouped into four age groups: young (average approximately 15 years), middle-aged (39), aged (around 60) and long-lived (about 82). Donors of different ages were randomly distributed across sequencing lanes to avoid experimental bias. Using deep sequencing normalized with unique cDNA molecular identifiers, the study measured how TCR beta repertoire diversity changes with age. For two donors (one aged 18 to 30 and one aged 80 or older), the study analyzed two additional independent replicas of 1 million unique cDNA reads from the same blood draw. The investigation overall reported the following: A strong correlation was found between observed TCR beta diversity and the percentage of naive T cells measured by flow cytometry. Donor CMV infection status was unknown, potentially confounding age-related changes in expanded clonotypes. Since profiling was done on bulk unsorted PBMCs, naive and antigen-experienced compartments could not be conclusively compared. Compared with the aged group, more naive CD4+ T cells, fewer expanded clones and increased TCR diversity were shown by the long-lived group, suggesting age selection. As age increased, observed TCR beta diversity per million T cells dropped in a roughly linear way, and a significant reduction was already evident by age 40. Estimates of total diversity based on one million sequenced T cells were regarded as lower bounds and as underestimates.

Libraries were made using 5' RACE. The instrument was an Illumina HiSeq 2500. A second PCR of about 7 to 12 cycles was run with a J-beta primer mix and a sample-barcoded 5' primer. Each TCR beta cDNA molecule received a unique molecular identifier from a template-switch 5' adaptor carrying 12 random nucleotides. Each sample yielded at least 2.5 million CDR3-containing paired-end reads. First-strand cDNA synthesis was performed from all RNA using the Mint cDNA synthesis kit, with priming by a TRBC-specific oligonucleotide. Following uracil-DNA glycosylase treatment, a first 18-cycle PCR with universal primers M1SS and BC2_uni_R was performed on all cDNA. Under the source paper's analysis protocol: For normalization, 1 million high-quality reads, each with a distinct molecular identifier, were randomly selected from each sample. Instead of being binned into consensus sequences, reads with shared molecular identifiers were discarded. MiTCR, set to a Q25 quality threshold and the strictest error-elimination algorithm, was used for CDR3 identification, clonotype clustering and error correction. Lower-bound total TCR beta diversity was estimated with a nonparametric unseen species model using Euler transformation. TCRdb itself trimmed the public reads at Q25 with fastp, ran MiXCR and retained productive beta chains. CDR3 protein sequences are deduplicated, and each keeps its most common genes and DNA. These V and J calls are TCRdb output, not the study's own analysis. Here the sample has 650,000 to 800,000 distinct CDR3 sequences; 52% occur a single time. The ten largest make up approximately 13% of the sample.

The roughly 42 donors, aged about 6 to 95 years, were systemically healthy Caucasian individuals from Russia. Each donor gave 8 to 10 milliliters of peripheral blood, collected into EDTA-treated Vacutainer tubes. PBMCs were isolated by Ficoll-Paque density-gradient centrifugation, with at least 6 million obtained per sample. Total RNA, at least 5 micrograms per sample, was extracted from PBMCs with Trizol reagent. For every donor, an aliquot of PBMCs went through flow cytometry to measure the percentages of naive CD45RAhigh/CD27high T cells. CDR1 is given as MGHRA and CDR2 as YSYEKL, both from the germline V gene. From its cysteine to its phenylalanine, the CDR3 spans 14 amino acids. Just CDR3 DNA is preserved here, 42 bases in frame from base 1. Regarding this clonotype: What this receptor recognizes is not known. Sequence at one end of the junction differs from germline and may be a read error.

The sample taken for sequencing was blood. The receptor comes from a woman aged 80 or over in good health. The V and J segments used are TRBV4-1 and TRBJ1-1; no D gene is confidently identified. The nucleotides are TGCGCCAGCAGCCAAGAAGAAGGGAGAGGTGAAACTTTCTTT. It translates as CASSQEEGRGETFF.